Detailed here is one TCR beta chain. Its antigen is still unknown. To determine HCMV serostatus, a commercial ELISA kit was used to detect HCMV-specific IgG in serum. Ficoll density gradient centrifugation was used to isolate peripheral blood mononuclear cells from blood. Sequencing used an Illumina HiSeq 2000. TCR beta cDNA libraries were made by 5'RACE template switching that added a universal primer site and unique molecular identifiers. cDNA synthesis was primed from the TCR beta constant segment, followed by two successive PCR amplification steps. The study's own analysis went as follows. Reads were demultiplexed and grouped by UMI with MIGEC, and clonotypes were assembled and quantified with MiTCR. Only TCR cDNA sequences supported by at least two reads were kept to exclude erroneous sequences. The tcR package was used for downstream repertoire analysis, with clonotypes matched between fractions based on CDR3 nucleotide sequence plus V segment. VDJmatch was used to annotate antigen specificity against VDJdb, with one amino acid substitution in CDR3 allowed. TCRdb reprocessed the reads and provides one entry for every CDR3 protein sequence; no DNA is given. The V and J calls come from TCRdb's annotation, not from the publication. The sample's own table lists 400,000 to 500,000 distinct CDR3 sequences. Of the sample, roughly 7.2% is held by the ten largest clones.

CDR1 and CDR2, looked up from the germline V gene (reference sequence), are DFQATT and SNEGSKA. The CDR3 runs 12 amino acids, cysteine and phenylalanine included. DNA is not recorded here. The sample belongs to a study of T cells expressing NK-cell markers (dated by TCRdb to the early 2020s). With regard to the full study: In sorted CD3+CD56+NKG2C+, CD3+CD56+NKG2C- and CD3+CD56-NKG2C+ T-cell subsets from several donors, TCR beta-chain repertoires were profiled. Among the eight sequenced donors, only one was HCMV-seronegative, while the other seven were HCMV-seropositive. The study sequenced eight donors, all healthy volunteers chosen at random: three men and five women. Libraries were sequenced as 2 x 150 bp reads on Illumina HiSeq 2000/2500, MiSeq or NextSeq.

General study outcomes and caveats: In a handful of donors, the dominant CD3+CD56+NKG2C+ clonotypes were among the top 10 CD8+ clonotypes and accounted for about 1.0-7.5% of CD8+ T cells. Those dominant clonotypes were again the most abundant among CD3+CD56-NKG2C+ cells in a handful of donors, at about 25-60.1%. It remained unclear whether the expanded NKG2C-expressing T cell clones were specific for HCMV antigens.

The sequence was collected from a woman aged 18 to 75 in good health. Sequenced material: blood T cells: a sorted CD56 or NKG2C T cell subset, CD4+ or CD8+ T cells, or bulk PBMC T cells (not recorded which). The receptor chain draws on TRBV20-1 and TRBJ2-1. The CDR3 protein sequence reads: CSAREAANEQFF.